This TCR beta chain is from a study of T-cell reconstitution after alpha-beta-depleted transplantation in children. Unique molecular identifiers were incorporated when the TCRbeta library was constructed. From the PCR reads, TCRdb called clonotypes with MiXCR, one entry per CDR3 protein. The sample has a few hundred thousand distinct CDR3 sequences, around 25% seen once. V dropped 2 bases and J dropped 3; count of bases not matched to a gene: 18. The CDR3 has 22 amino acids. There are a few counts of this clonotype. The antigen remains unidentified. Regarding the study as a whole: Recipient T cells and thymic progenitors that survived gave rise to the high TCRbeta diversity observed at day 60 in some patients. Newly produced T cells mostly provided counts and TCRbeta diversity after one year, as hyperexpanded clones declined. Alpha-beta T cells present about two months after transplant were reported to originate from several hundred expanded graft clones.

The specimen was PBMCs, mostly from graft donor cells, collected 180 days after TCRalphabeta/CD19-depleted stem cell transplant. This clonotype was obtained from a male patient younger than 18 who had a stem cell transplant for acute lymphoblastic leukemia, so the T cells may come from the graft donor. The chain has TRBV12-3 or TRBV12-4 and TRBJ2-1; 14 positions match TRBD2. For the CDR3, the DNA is TGTGCCAGCAGTTTAAGACCCCTTACCGGGACTAGCGGGAGAGGGAACTACAATGAGCAGTTCTTC. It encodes CASSLRPLTGTSGRGNYNEQFF.